These 5 T cell receptor beta chains share one sample of origin, sequenced in a study of blood T cell repertoires in COVID-19. Some clones are missing from TCRdb's copy, which holds only in-frame ones; the method was immunoSEQ multiplex PCR. The sample lists under 350,000 clones, around 86% seen once, with 3.5% to 4.5% in the top ten. The sequencing sample was made of PBMCs or T cells enriched from blood (not recorded which). The receptor source for this set is a man younger than 40 who had recovered from COVID-19.

This clone was counted a few times. The V call is TRBV4-1, the J call TRBJ2-1; 12 bases are shared with TRBD2. J gave up 6 bases and V 5 bases, and 11 bases lay outside the gene matches. The CDR3 is made up of 17 amino acids. Germline assignment: CDR1 MGHRA and CDR2 YSYEKL. The CDR3 here is CASSEVTLAGGGNEQFF. DNA of the CDR3: TGCGCCAGCAGCGAAGTCACCCTAGCGGGAGGGGGCAATGAGCAGTTCTTC.

The chain joins TRBV24-1 to TRBJ1-2; D is unclear. The germline V and J ends were trimmed by 2 bases and 1 base, with 10 bases remaining between them. The germline CDR1 and CDR2 sequences are KGHDR and SFDVKD. This CDR3 region has 15 residues. CDR3 DNA: TGTGCCACCAGTGATTCGAGGGAACTTAACTATGGCTACACCTTC. It specifies CATSDSRELNYGYTF.

The chain couples TRBV11-2 to TRBJ1-1; D gene uncertain. The ends were cut back, 4 bases at V and 6 bases at J, with 12 bases in the middle. The CDR3 sequence is 13 residues long. Germline loops: CDR1 SGHAT, CDR2 FQNNGV. This CDR3 reads CASSSGRIAEAFF. CDR3 coding DNA: TGTGCCAGCAGCTCCGGGAGGATCGCTGAAGCTTTCTTT.

The CDR3 region has the DNA TGTGCCACCAGTGAATGGACACCAACATACACCGGGGAGCTGTTTTTT. Its translation is CATSEWTPTYTGELFF. The chain links TRBV24-1 to TRBJ2-2; D is possibly TRBD1 (5 bases). In germline, CDR1 is KGHDR, CDR2 SFDVKD. V gave up 4 bases and J gave up 3 bases, with 14 bases separating them. The CDR3 loop spans 16 amino acids.

The V and J genes are TRBV4-1 and TRBJ2-5; 8 bases are a match to TRBD1. V shed 2 bases and J 2 bases; nucleotides not matched to a gene: 10. Germline loops: CDR1 MGHRA, CDR2 YSYEKL. The CDR3 covers 17 residues. The CDR3 reads CASSQTTGTGQQETQYF. In DNA, the CDR3 is TGCGCCAGCAGCCAAACTACCGGGACAGGACAGCAAGAGACCCAGTACTTC.